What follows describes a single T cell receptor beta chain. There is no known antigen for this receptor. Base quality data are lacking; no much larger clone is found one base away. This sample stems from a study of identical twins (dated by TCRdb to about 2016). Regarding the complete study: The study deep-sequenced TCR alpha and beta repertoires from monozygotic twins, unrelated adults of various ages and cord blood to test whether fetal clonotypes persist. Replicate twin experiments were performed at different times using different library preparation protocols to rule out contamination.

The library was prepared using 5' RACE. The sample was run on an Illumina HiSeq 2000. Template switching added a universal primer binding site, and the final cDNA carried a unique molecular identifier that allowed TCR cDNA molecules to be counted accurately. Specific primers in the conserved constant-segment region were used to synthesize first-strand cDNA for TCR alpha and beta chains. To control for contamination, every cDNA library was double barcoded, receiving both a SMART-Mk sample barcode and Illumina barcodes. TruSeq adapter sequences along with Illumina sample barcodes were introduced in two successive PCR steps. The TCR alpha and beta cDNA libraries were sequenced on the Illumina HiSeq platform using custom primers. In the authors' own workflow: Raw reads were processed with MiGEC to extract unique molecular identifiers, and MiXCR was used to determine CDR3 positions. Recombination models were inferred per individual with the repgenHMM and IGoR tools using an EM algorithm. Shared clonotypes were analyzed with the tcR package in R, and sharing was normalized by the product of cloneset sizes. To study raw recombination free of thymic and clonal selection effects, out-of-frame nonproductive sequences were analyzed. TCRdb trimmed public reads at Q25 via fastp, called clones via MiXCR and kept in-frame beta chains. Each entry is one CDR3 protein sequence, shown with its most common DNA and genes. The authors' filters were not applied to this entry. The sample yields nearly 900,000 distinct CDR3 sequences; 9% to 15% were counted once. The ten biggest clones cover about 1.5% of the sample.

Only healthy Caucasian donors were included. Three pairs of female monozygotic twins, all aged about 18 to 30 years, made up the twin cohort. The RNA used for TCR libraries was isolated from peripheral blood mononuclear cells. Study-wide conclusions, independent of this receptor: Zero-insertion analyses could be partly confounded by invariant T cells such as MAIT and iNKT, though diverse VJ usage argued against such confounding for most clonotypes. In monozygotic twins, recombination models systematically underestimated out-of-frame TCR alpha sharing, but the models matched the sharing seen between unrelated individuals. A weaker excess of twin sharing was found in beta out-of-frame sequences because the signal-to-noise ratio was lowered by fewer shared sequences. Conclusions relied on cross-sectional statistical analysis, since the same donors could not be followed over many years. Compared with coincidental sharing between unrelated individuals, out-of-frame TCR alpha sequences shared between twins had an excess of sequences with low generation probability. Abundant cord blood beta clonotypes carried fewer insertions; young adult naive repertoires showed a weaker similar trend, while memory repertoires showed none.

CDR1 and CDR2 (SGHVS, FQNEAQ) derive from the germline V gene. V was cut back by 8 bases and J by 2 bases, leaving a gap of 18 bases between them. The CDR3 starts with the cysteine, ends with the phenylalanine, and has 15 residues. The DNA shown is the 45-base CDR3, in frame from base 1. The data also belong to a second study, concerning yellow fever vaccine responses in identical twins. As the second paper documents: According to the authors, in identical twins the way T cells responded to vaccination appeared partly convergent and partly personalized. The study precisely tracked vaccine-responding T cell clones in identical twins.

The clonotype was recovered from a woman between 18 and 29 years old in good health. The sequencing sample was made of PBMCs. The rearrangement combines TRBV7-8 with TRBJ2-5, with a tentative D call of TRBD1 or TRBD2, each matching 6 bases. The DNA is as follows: TGTGCCAGCCTTGATATCGGGGGCATACAAGAGACCCAGTACTTC. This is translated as CASLDIGGIQETQYF.